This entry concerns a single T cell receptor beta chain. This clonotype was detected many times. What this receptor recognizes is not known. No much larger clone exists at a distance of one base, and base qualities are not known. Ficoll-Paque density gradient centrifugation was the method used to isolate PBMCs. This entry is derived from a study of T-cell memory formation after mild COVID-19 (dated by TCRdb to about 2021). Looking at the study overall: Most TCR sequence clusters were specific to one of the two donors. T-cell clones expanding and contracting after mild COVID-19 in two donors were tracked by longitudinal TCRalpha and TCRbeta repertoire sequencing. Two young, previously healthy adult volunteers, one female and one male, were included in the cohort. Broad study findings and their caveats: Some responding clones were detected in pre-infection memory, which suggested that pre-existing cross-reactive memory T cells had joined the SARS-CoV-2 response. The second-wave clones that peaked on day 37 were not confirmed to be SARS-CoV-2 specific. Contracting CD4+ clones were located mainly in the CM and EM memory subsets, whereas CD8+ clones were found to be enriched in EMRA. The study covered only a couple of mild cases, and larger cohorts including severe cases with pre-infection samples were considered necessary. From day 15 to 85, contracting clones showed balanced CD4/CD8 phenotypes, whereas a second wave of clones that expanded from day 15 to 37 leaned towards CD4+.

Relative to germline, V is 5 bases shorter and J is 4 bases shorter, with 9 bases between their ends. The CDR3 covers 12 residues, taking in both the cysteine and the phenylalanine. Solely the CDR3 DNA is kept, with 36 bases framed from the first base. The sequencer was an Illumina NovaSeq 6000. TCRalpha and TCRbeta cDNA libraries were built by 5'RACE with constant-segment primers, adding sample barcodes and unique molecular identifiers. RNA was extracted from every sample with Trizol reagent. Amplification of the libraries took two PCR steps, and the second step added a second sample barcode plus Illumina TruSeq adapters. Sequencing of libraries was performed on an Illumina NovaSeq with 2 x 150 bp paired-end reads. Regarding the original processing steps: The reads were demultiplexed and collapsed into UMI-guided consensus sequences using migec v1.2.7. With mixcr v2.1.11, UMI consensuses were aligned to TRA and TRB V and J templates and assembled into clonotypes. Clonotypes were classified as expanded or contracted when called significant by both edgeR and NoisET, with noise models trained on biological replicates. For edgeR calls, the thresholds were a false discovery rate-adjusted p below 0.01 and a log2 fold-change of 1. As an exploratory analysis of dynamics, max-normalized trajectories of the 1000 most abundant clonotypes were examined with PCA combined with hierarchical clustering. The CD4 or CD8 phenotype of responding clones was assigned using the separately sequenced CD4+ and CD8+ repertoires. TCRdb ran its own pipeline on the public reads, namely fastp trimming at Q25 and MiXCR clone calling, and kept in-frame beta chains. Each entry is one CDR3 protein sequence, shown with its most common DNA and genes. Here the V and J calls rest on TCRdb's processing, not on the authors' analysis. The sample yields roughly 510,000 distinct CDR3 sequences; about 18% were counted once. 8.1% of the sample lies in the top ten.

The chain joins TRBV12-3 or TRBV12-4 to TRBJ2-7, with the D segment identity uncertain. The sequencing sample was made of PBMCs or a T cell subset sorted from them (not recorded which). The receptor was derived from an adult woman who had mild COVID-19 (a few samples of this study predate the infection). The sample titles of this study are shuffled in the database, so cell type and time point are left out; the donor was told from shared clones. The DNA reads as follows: TGTGCCAGCAGTAAAGTAGGATACGAGCAGTACTTC. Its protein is CASSKVGYEQYF.